The 13 T cell receptor beta chains below all came from one sample that was sequenced in a study of cytomegalovirus exposure and HLA in healthy donors. Primers: 60 Vbeta forward and 13 Jbeta reverse. Sequencing was performed with immunoSEQ multiplex PCR; in TCRdb, only in-frame clones are kept and a portion is missing. This table holds hundreds of thousands of clones, over 60% found once. The sample consisted of PBMCs. All receptors derive from a middle-aged man in good health and CMV-seronegative.

The chain combines TRBV5-4 with TRBJ2-1, with 11 nucleotides matching TRBD2. This CDR3 comprises 17 residues. With V trimmed by 0 bases and J by 7 bases, 9 bases remained unmatched. Germline V gene data show CDR1 as SGHNT and CDR2 as YYREEE (reference sequence). The CDR3 sequence is CASSLGLAGTVENEQFF. CDR3 nucleotides: TGTGCCAGCAGCTTGGGACTAGCGGGAACCGTAGAGAATGAGCAGTTCTTC.

This clone was picked up a small number of times. V is TRBV11-2 and J is TRBJ2-1; 14 bases fit TRBD2. Unmatched junction bases numbered 8, after V lost 0 bases and J lost 4 bases. This CDR3 has 19 residues. Germline V gene data show CDR1 as SGHAT and CDR2 as FQNNGV. The CDR3 spells CASSLDRTSGGSLYNEQFF. CDR3 DNA sequence: TGTGCCAGCAGCTTAGACAGGACTAGCGGGGGGTCACTTTACAATGAGCAGTTCTTC.

This clone was detected a few times. V and J are TRBV6-6 and TRBJ1-5; TRBD1 matches at 10 bases. Trimming cost V 2 bases and J 9 bases; bases outside gene matches: 4. CDR1 is MNHNY and CDR2 is SVGAGI in the germline V gene (reference sequence). The CDR3 runs to 14 residues. The CDR3, as DNA: TGTGCCAGCAGTTACGGACAGGGGGAAGGGCCCCAGCATTTT. The encoded protein is CASSYGQGEGPQHF.

The chain carries TRBV7-3 and TRBJ2-2, with D perhaps TRBD2 (7 bases). The V gene's germline CDR1 is SGHTA and CDR2 FQGTGA. This CDR3 region has 16 residues. V lost 2 bases, J lost 4 bases, and 14 bases lay in between. The CDR3 DNA is TGTGCCAGCAGCTTAGGGGGGGGACAAACCACCGGGGAGCTGTTTTTT. Translated: CASSLGGGQTTGELFF.

CDR3 nucleotides: TGTGCCAGCTCACCGACGAAGCGGGAGAAGGCGGAGACCCAGTACTTC. Protein sequence: CASSPTKREKAETQYF. The rearrangement links TRBV18 to TRBJ2-5; TRBD2 matches at 8 bases. Germline loops: CDR1 KGHSH, CDR2 LQKENI. V was pared by 3 bases and J by 5 bases, with 11 bases of the junction left unmatched. The CDR3 contains 16 residues.

This clone appeared once. This chain's CDR3 is CASSIGGRGPQHF. The CDR3 region has the DNA TGTGCCAGTAGTATAGGTGGTAGGGGGCCCCAGCATTTT. This chain connects TRBV19 to TRBJ1-5; the D gene is possibly TRBD1 (5 bases). Trimming removed 1 base at V and 9 bases at J, with 10 bases between. In germline, CDR1 is LNHDA, CDR2 SQIVND (reference sequence). The CDR3 runs 13 residues.

The rearrangement joins TRBV7-8 to TRBJ2-7; D is unclear. Germline CDR1 SGHVS, CDR2 FQNEAQ. V was cut by 0 bases and J by 6 bases, with 18 bases left in between. The CDR3 spans 16 residues. The CDR3, as DNA: TGTGCCAGCAGCTTAGCGGCGGCAGCCGTCCAAGGCGAGCAGTACTTC. The encoded protein is CASSLAAAAVQGEQYF.

The chain couples TRBV4-3 to TRBJ2-7; D remains ambiguous. V shed 0 bases and J shed 1 base, with 10 bases lying between them. CDR1 is LGHNA, CDR2 YSLEER, per germline. The CDR3 sequence is 15 residues long. The CDR3 DNA is TGCGCCAGCAGCCAAGAAACCGACTTATCCTACGAGCAGTACTTC. Protein sequence: CASSQETDLSYEQYF.

This rearrangement joins TRBV19 to TRBJ1-2, with D uncertain. Germline-derived CDR1 and CDR2 are LNHDA and SQIVND (reference sequence). The CDR3 is 14 residues long. Trimming removed 3 bases at V and 4 bases at J, with 12 bases between. This CDR3 reads CASSIKDLGYGYTF. CDR3 DNA sequence: TGTGCCAGTAGTATCAAGGACTTAGGCTATGGCTACACCTTC.

The V and J genes are TRBV27 and TRBJ2-1; D remains ambiguous. The CDR3 sequence is 17 residues long. The germline V gene has CDR1 MNHEY and CDR2 SMNVEV (reference sequence). The V and J ends lost 5 bases and 0 bases respectively, with 17 bases between them. CDR3 residues: CASSNPPGSSSYNEQFF. In nucleotides, the CDR3 is TGTGCCAGCAGTAACCCTCCAGGAAGCAGCTCCTACAATGAGCAGTTCTTC.

CDR3 DNA: TGTGCCAGCAGCCCCTGGGTCCAAGGGGACTATGGCTACACCTTC. This encodes CASSPWVQGDYGYTF. The J gene is TRBJ1-2, the V gene TRBV7-9, with D possibly being TRBD1 (5 bases). This CDR3 is 15 amino acids long. Germline CDR1 is SEHNR and CDR2 is FQNEAQ (reference sequence). V was trimmed by 5 bases and J by 3 bases, leaving 16 bases between them.

The chain recombines TRBV4-1 with TRBJ2-2; 9 nucleotides match TRBD2. This CDR3 comprises 17 residues. J was trimmed by 6 bases and V by 3 bases; bases with no gene match: 11. Germline CDR1 MGHRA, CDR2 YSYEKL. CDR3 protein: CASSQAVGGGAAGELFF. In DNA form, the CDR3 reads TGCGCCAGCAGCCAGGCTGTAGGCGGGGGGGCCGCCGGGGAGCTGTTTTTT.

The chain recombines TRBV7-3 with TRBJ2-2; 11 bases fit TRBD2. V lost 2 bases to trimming and J lost 0 bases; unmatched junction nucleotides: 8. In germline, CDR1 is SGHTA, CDR2 FQGTGA. This CDR3 spans 19 amino acids. CDR3 region: CASSLGPGLADANTGELFF. CDR3 coding DNA: TGTGCCAGCAGCTTAGGACCGGGACTAGCGGATGCGAACACCGGGGAGCTGTTTTTT.